The 14 T cell receptor beta chains presented below share a single source sample, sequenced in a study of cytomegalovirus exposure and HLA in healthy donors. Vbeta (60) and Jbeta (13) primers were used in the PCR. TCRdb's copy holds only in-frame clones and misses some; the assay was immunoSEQ multiplex PCR. Among approximately 150,000 clones listed, more than 70% were seen once. Sequenced material: PBMCs. The receptors shown here come from a man between 18 and 29 years old in good health and CMV-seropositive.

Comment on this clone: One junction end disagrees with the germline gene, perhaps due to a read error. The chain has TRBV7-9 and TRBJ1-5; D may be TRBD1 (5 bases). CDR1 is SEHNR, CDR2 FQNEAQ, per germline (reference sequence). The CDR3 is 14 amino acids. Here the CDR3 DNA reads TGTTCCAGCAGCTTAGCGGGGGGGTTACAGCCCCAGCATTTT. It encodes CSSSLAGGLQPQHF.

The gene calls are TRBV6-1 and TRBJ1-1; 8 positions agree with TRBD1. From germline, CDR1 is MNHNS and CDR2 SASEGT. The V gene end was trimmed by 2 bases and the J gene end by 6 bases; junction bases not matched to a gene: 8. The CDR3 has 15 residues. The chain's CDR3 is CASSEPRQGAPEAFF. CDR3 DNA sequence: TGTGCCAGCAGTGAACCACGCCAGGGGGCCCCTGAAGCTTTCTTT.

The DNA of the CDR3 is TGCAGCGTGGCCGGGACAGCGAACACTGAAGCTTTCTTT. This codes for CSVAGTANTEAFF. The rearrangement uses TRBV29-1 and TRBJ1-1; 7 nucleotides line up with TRBD1. The CDR3 totals 13 residues. Germline V gene lookup returns CDR1 SQVTM and CDR2 ANQGSEA. The trim removed 6 bases at V and 1 base at J, leaving 5 bases unmatched.

The table lists this clone with a few counts. The chain links TRBV7-3 to TRBJ2-6; D remains ambiguous. The CDR3 is 18 amino acids. Deletions cut 0 bases from V and 0 bases from J, with 12 bases between. Per germline, CDR1 SGHTA and CDR2 FQGTGA. CDR3 sequence: CASSLTKENLSGANVLTF. The CDR3 nucleotides read TGTGCCAGCAGCTTAACCAAGGAGAACCTCTCTGGGGCCAACGTCCTGACTTTC.

J is TRBJ2-2 and V is TRBV18; 13 bases fit TRBD2. This CDR3 has 21 residues. V was pared by 0 bases and J by 1 base, with 11 bases of the junction left unmatched. In germline, CDR1 is KGHSH, CDR2 LQKENI. CDR3 residues: CASSPPGLAGNLGKNTGELFF. In DNA form, the CDR3 reads TGTGCCAGCTCACCACCGGGACTAGCGGGGAACCTGGGGAAGAACACCGGGGAGCTGTTTTTT. Full variable domain (remainder filled in from reference TRBV18 and TRBJ2-2): NAGVMQNPRHLVRRRGQEARLRCSPMKGHSHVYWYRQLPEEGLKFMVYLQKENIIDESGMPKERFSAEFPKEGPSILRIQQVVRGDSAAYFCASSPPGLAGNLGKNTGELFFGEGSRLTVL.

This clone was detected once. The J gene is TRBJ2-7, the V gene TRBV6-5; 7 bases are shared with TRBD2. After removal of 6 bases from V and 6 bases from J, the junction contained 14 bases not matched to a gene. This CDR3 spans 15 amino acids. Germline-derived CDR1 and CDR2 are MNHEY and SVGAGI. The CDR3 spells CASSPGLPRSREQYF. The CDR3 nucleotides are TGTGCCAGCAGCCCGGGACTACCGCGTTCTCGCGAGCAGTACTTC.

V gene TRBV28 combines with J gene TRBJ1-5; weak D call: TRBD1 (6 bases). V lost 3 bases to trimming and J lost 0 bases, with 12 bases between them. CDR3 length: 16 residues. CDR1 is MDHEN, CDR2 SYDVKM, per germline. The CDR3 region is CASSLEGGGSNQPQHF. In nucleotides, the CDR3 is TGTGCCAGCAGTTTGGAAGGGGGTGGTAGCAATCAGCCCCAGCATTTT.

This clone turned up a few times. J is TRBJ1-2 and V is TRBV7-9; possibly TRBD1 for D (6 bases). Germline assignment: CDR1 SEHNR and CDR2 FQNEAQ (reference sequence). This CDR3 is 17 amino acids long. Trimming shortened V by 2 bases and J by 8 bases, and 24 bases separated the two germline ends. Here the CDR3 reads CASSLSFGAHTQGGYTF. CDR3 nucleotide sequence: TGTGCCAGCAGCTTATCCTTCGGGGCTCATACGCAGGGGGGCTACACCTTC.

The chain is built from TRBV7-9 and TRBJ1-2, with 10 bases aligning to TRBD1. Germline values: CDR1 SEHNR, CDR2 FQNEAQ (reference sequence). Trimming took 8 bases from V and 3 from J; bases not matched to a gene: 3. This CDR3 spans 13 amino acids. Here the CDR3 DNA reads TGTGCCAGCCGGGACAGGGGACACTATGGCTACACCTTC. Protein sequence: CASRDRGHYGYTF.

The genes are TRBV27 and TRBJ2-1, with TRBD1 matching over 8 bases. J lost 3 bases, V lost 7 bases, and 5 bases had no gene match. The CDR3 contains 14 residues. The germline V gene encodes CDR1 MNHEY and CDR2 SMNVEV (reference sequence). The CDR3 loop is CASKQGVLYNEQFF. The DNA of the CDR3 is TGTGCCAGCAAACAGGGGGTTCTCTACAATGAGCAGTTCTTC.

The rearrangement uses TRBV28 and TRBJ2-6, with TRBD2 as a possible D gene (5 bases). This CDR3 is 18 amino acids long. Trimming left V 7 bases short and J 3 bases short, with 22 bases between. Germline CDR1 and CDR2: MDHEN and SYDVKM. The chain's CDR3 is CASNRYEGVNYGANVLTF. The DNA of the CDR3 is TGTGCCAGCAACCGTTATGAGGGTGTCAATTATGGGGCCAACGTCCTGACTTTC.

This clone was detected ten times or more. The rearrangement uses TRBV6-5 and TRBJ2-1; possibly TRBD1 for D (7 bases). The germline gives CDR1 MNHEY, CDR2 SVGAGI. The CDR3 runs 15 residues. With 6 bases removed from V and 8 bases from J, the gap between germline ends came to 20 bases. CDR3 nucleotide sequence: TGTGCCAGCAGCCCCCGACAGGGACTCGCGGATGAGCAGTTCTTC. Protein sequence: CASSPRQGLADEQFF.

The V gene is TRBV5-4, the J gene TRBJ2-7; 13 bases match TRBD2. V shed 5 bases, J shed 2 bases, and the junction held 10 bases outside the gene matches. Germline CDR1 reads SGHNT; CDR2 reads YYREEE (reference sequence). The CDR3 consists of 17 residues. The CDR3 region is CASSGGLAGDPPYEQYF. The CDR3 region has the DNA TGTGCCAGCAGTGGAGGACTAGCGGGAGACCCACCCTACGAGCAGTACTTC.

This clone has more than one count but fewer than ten. The rearrangement links TRBV6-1 to TRBJ1-1; maybe TRBD1 (6 bases). The CDR3 length is 14 residues. CDR1 is MNHNS, CDR2 SASEGT, per germline. V was clipped by 6 bases and J by 0 bases, with 11 bases between them. The CDR3 DNA is TGTGCCAGCAGCGGACAGACACTGAACACTGAAGCTTTCTTT. Amino acid sequence: CASSGQTLNTEAFF.